This entry describes one T cell receptor beta chain. In its sample, this clonotype was seen many times. Its antigen has not been determined. No base-level quality is on record; no much larger clone is a single base apart. In light of the paper, this sample's treatment or condition label describes: allogeneic hematopoietic cell transplantation with graft depleted of TCRalphabeta T cells and CD19 B cells. Transplant recipients were children who received TCRalphabeta/CD19-depleted allogeneic hematopoietic cell grafts. Sequences DFQATT (CDR1) and SNEGSKA (CDR2) are obtained from the germline V gene (reference sequence). The CDR3, cysteine through phenylalanine, is 11 amino acids long. CDR3 DNA only is kept here, 33 bases in frame from base 1. V and J lose 1 base and 6 bases, and a span of 6 bases separates them. The record originates from a study of T-cell reconstitution after alpha-beta-depleted transplantation in children (dated by TCRdb to about 2016). Study-wide context: The study quantitatively tracked T-cell immune reconstitution after TCRalphabeta/CD19-depleted allogeneic hematopoietic cell transplantation in children using TCR repertoire profiling.

The library was built by means of PCR. Sequencing instrument: Illumina HiSeq 2500. TCR library preparation used molecular barcoding, with unique molecular identifiers applied to normalize quantification of the TCRbeta repertoire. TCRdb applied fastp at Q25 and MiXCR to the public reads, then kept only in-frame beta chains. Entries that share a CDR3 protein sequence are merged under the most common genes and DNA. This sample has approximately 70,000 distinct CDR3 sequences in its table, and 4.9% of those were observed once. Over 15% of the sample is held by the ten biggest clonotypes. General conclusions and limits of the study: In some patients, high TCRbeta diversity at day 60 was attributed to recipient T cells and intrathymic progenitors that had survived conditioning. The apparently early alphabetaT-cell count recovery about two months after transplant was reportedly dependent on only several hundred rapidly expanded clones derived from non-depleted graft cells. Over subsequent months, a decline in hyperexpanded clone frequencies was noted, and after one year, T-cell counts and TCRbeta diversity were mostly ascribed to newly produced T cells.

The rearrangement combines TRBV20-1 with TRBJ1-1, with no reliable assignment of the D segment. This material consisted of PBMCs, mostly from graft donor cells, taken 180 days after TCRalphabeta/CD19-depleted stem cell transplant. The receptor comes from a boy in the first two years of life who had a stem cell transplant for acute myeloid leukemia, so the T cells may come from the graft donor. The DNA is as follows: TGCAGTGCTAGAGCGGTGCCTGAAGCTTTCTTT. It encodes CSARAVPEAFF.